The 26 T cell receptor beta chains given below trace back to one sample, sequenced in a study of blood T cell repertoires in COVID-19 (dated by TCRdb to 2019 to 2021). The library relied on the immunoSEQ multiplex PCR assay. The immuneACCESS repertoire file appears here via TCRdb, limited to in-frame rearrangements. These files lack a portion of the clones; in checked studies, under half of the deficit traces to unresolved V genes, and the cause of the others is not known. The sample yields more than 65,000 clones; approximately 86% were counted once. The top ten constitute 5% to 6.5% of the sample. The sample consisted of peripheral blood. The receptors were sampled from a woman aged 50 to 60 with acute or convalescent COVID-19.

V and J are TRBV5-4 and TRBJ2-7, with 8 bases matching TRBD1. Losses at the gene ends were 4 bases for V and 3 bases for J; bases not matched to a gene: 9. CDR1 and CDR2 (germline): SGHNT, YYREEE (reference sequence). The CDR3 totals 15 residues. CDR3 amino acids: CASSTAGTGVYEQYF. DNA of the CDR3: TGTGCCAGCAGCACCGCCGGGACAGGAGTCTACGAGCAGTACTTC. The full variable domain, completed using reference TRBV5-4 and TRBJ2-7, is ETGVTQSPTHLIKTRGQQVTLRCSSQSGHNTVSWYQQALGQGPQFIFQYYREEENGRGNFPPRFSGLQFPNYSSELNVNALELDDSALYLCASSTAGTGVYEQYFGPGTRLTVT.

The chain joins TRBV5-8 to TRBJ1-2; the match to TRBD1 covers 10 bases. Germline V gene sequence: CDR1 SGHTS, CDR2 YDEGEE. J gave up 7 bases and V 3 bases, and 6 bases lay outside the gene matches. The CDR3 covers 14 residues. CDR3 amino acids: CASSSDRGLFGYTF. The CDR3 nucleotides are TGTGCCAGCAGCTCGGACAGGGGGTTATTTGGCTACACCTTC.

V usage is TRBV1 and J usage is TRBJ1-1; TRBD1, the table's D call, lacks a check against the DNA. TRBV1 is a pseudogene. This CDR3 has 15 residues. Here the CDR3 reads CTSSAWTGRNTEAFF. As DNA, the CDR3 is TGCACCAGCAGCGCATGGACAGGGAGGAACACTGAAGCTTTCTTT.

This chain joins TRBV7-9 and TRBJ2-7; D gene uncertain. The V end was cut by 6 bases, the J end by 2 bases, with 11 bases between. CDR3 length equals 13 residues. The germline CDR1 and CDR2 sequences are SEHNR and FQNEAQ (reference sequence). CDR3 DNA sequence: TGTGCCAGCAGTCAGGTCGGTGCCTACGAGCAGTACTTC. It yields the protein CASSQVGAYEQYF.

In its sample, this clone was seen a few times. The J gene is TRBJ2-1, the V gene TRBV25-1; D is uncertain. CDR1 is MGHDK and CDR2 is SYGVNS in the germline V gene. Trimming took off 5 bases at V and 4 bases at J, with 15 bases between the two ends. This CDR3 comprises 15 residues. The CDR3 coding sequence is TGTGCCAGCAGTAGTACACTAAGATCTTACAATGAGCAGTTCTTC. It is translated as CASSSTLRSYNEQFF.

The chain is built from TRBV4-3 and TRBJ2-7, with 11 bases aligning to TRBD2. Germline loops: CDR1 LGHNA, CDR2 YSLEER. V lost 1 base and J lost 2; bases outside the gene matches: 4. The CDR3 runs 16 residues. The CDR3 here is CASSQAGTSGPYEQYF. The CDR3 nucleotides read TGCGCCAGCAGCCAAGCCGGGACTAGCGGTCCCTACGAGCAGTACTTC.

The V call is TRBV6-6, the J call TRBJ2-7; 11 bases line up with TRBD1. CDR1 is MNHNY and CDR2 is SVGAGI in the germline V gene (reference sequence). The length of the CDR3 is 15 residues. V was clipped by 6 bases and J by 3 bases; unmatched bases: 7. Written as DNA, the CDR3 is TGTGCCAGCAGCCCCGGGACAGGGGGAGACTACGAGCAGTACTTC. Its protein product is CASSPGTGGDYEQYF.

The CDR3 nucleotides read TGTGCCAGCAGCTTGCTGATATCGGGTTCACCCCTCCACTTT. The encoded protein is CASSLLISGSPLHF. V is TRBV11-2 and J is TRBJ1-6; D is unclear. The CDR3 consists of 14 residues. The V end lost 3 bases, the J end lost 9 bases, and 12 bases lay between the germline ends. CDR1 is SGHAT and CDR2 is FQNNGV in the germline V gene.

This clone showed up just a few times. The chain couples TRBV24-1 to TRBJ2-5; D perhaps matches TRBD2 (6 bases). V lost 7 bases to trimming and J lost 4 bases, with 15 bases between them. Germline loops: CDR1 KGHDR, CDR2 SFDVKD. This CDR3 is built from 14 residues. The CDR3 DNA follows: TGTGCCACCAGCGGGAGTACGGCAGTAGAGACCCAGTACTTC. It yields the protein CATSGSTAVETQYF.

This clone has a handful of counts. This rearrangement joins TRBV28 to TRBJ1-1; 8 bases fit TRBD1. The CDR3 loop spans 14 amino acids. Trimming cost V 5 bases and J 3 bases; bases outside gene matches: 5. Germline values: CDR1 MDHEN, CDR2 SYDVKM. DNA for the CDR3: TGTGCCAGCAGTATGACAGGGGCGTACACTGAAGCTTTCTTT. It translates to CASSMTGAYTEAFF.

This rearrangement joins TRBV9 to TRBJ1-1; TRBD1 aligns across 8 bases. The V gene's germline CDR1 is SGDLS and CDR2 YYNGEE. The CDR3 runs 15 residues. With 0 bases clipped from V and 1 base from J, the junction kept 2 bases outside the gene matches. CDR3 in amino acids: CASSVGTGPNTEAFF. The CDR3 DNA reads TGTGCCAGCAGCGTAGGGACAGGGCCGAACACTGAAGCTTTCTTT.

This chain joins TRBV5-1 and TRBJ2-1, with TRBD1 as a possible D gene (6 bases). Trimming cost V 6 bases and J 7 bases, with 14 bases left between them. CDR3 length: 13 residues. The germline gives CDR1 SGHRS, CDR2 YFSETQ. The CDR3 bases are TGCGCCAGCAAGGACAGTGGAGAAAATGAGCAGTTCTTC. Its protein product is CASKDSGENEQFF.

The CDR3 region has the DNA TGTGCCAGCAGCCAAGCACAGGCTACCGGAGAGACCCAGTACTTC. Its protein is CASSQAQATGETQYF. The gene calls are TRBV4-2 and TRBJ2-5; possible D gene TRBD1, 5 bases. Trimming took off 1 base at V and 4 bases at J, with 13 bases between the two ends. This CDR3 has 15 amino acids. Germline-derived CDR1 and CDR2 are LGHNA and YNFKEQ.

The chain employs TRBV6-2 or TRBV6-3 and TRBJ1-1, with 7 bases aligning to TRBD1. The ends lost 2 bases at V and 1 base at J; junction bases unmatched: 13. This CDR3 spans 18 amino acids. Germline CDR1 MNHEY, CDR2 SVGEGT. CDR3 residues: CASSYPRQGVGGNTEAFF. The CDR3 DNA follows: TGTGCCAGCAGTTACCCGCGACAGGGTGTAGGAGGGAACACTGAAGCTTTCTTT.

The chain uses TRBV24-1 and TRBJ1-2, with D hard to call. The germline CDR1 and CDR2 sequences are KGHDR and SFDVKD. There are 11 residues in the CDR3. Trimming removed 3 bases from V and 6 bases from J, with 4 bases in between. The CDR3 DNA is TGTGCCACCAGTGATCGAGATGGCTACACCTTC. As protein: CATSDRDGYTF.

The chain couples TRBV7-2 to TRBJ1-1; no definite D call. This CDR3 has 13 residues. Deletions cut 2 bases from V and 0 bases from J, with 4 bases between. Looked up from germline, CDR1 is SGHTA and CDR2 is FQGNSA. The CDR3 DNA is TGTGCCAGCAGCTTATCGGTGAACACTGAAGCTTTCTTT. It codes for CASSLSVNTEAFF.

CDR3 region: CATETGGNTIYF. The CDR3 DNA follows: TGTGCCACCGAGACAGGGGGAAACACCATATATTTT. V gene TRBV2 combines with J gene TRBJ1-3; the match to TRBD1 covers 7 bases. V shed 10 bases, J shed 4 bases, and the junction held 4 bases outside the gene matches. The CDR3 length is 12 residues. Germline V gene lookup returns CDR1 SNHLY and CDR2 FYNNEI. The complete variable domain, with remaining parts taken from reference TRBV2 and TRBJ1-3, reads EPEVTQTPSHQVTQMGQEVILRCVPISNHLYFYWYRQILGQKVEFLVSFYNNEISEKSEIFDDQFSVERPDGSNFTLKIRSTKLEDSAMYFCATETGGNTIYFGEGSWLTVV.

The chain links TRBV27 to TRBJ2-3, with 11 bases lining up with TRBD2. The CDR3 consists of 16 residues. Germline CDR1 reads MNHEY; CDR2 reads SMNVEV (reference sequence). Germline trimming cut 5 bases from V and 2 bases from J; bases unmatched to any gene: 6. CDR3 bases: TGTGCCAGCAGTCCTATAGCGGGAGGGCCCACAGATACGCAGTATTTT. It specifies CASSPIAGGPTDTQYF.

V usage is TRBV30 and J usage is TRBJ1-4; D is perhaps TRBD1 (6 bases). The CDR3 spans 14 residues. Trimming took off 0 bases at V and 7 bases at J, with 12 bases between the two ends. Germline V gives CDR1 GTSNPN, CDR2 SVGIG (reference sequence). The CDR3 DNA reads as TGTGCCTGGAGTGTAGTTGGGGGCTTTGAAAAACTGTTTTTT. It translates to CAWSVVGGFEKLFF.

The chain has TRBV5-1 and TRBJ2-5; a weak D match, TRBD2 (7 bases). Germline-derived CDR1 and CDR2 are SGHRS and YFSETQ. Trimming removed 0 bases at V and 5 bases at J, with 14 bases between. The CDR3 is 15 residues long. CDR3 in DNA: TGCGCCAGCAGCTTGGCGGGGGGCGCCGGGGAGACCCAGTACTTC. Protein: CASSLAGGAGETQYF.

CDR3 in amino acids: CASSAGQTYGYTF. CDR3 coding DNA: TGTGCCAGCAGCGCGGGACAGACCTATGGCTACACCTTC. The J gene is TRBJ1-2, the V gene TRBV9, with TRBD1 matching 7 bases. After removal of 3 bases from V and 4 bases from J, the junction contained 3 bases not matched to a gene. The CDR3 extends over 13 amino acids. In germline, CDR1 is SGDLS, CDR2 YYNGEE.

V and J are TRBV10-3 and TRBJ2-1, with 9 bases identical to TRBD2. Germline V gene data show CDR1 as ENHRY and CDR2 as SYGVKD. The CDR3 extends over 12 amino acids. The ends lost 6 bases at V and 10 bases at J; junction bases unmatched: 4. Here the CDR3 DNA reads TGTGCCATCAGGGGCGGGAGGGGCGAGCAGTTCTTC. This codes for CAIRGGRGEQFF.

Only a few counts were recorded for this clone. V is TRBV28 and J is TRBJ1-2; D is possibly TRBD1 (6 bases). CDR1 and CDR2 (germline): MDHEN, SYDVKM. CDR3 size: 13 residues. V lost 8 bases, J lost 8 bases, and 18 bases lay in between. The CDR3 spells CASAQGRGGGYTF. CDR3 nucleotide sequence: TGTGCCAGCGCGCAGGGGAGGGGCGGCGGCTACACCTTC.

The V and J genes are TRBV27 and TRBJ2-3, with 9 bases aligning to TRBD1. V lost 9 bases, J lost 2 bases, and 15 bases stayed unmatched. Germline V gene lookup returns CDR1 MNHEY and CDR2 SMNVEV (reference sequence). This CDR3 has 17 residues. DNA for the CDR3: TGTGCCAGGACTCCGAGGAAAAGGACAGGGGTCACAGATACGCAGTATTTT. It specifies CARTPRKRTGVTDTQYF.

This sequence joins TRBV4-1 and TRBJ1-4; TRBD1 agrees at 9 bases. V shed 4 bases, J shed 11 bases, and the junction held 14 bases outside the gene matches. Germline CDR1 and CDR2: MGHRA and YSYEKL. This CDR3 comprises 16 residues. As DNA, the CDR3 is TGCGCCAGCAGCCGCTTGGGAGGAGACAGGGGGACGAAACTGTTTTTT. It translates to CASSRLGGDRGTKLFF.

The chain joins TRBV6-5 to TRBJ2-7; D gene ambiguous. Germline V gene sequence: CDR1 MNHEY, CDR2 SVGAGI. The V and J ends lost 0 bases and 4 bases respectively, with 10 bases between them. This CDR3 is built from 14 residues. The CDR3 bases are TGTGCCAGCAGTTACTCGGATGACTCTTACGAGCAGTACTTC. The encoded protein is CASSYSDDSYEQYF.